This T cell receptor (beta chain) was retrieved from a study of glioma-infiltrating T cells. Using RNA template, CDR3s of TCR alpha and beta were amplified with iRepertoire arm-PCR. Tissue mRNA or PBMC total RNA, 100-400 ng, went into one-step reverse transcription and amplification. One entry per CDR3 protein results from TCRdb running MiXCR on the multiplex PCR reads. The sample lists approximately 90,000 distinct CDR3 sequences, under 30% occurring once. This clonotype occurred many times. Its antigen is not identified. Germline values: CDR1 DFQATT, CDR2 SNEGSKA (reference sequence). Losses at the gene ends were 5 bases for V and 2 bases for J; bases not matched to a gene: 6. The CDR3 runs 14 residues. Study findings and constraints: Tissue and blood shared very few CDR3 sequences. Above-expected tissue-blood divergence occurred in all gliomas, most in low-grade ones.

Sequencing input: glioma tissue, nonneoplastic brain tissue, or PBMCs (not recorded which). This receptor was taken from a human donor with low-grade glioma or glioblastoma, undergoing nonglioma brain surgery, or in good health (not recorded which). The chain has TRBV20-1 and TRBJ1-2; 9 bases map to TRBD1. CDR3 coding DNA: TGCAGTGCTCGAAGGACAGGGGACAACTATGGCTACACCTTC. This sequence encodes CSARRTGDNYGYTF.